The rows below give T cell receptor beta chains drawn from one sample of a study of T cells after yellow fever vaccination. MiXCR, applied by TCRdb to the 5' RACE reads, yields one record per CDR3 protein. The profile shows nearly 550,000 distinct CDR3 sequences, 15% to 20% of them singletons. The sample here was PBMCs, taken 15 days after the yellow fever booster vaccination. These receptors were collected from a man under 40 who received the YFV17D yellow fever vaccine. CDR3s include the opening cysteine and the closing phenylalanine or tryptophan. Fields, in order: clone size, V gene, D gene, J gene, CDR3 protein, CDR3 DNA. A D gene is named only where the DNA matches it firmly. The size field is filled for only some rows; it gives once, few, many or a size class.

clone size: few
V gene: TRBV12-3/TRBV12-4
D gene: NA
J gene: TRBJ2-1
CDR3 protein: CASSFAAVPADEQFF
CDR3 DNA: TGTGCCAGCAGTTTTGCGGCAGTCCCTGCGGATGAGCAGTTCTTC

clone size: NA
V gene: TRBV9
D gene: NA
J gene: TRBJ2-1
CDR3 protein: CASSPGQHNEQFF
CDR3 DNA: TGTGCCAGCAGCCCCGGACAGCACAATGAGCAGTTCTTC

clone size: few
V gene: TRBV20-1
D gene: NA
J gene: TRBJ2-2
CDR3 protein: CSARWAANTGELFF
CDR3 DNA: TGCAGTGCTAGATGGGCTGCGAACACCGGGGAGCTGTTTTTT

clone size: many
V gene: TRBV7-6
D gene: NA
J gene: TRBJ2-2
CDR3 protein: CASSLGQINTGELFF
CDR3 DNA: TGTGCCAGCAGCTTAGGCCAGATTAACACCGGGGAGCTGTTTTTT

clone size: few
V gene: TRBV5-1
D gene: TRBD1
J gene: TRBJ1-6
CDR3 protein: CASSTGTVGNSPLHF
CDR3 DNA: TGCGCCAGCAGCACCGGGACAGTTGGCAATTCACCCCTCCACTTT

clone size: NA
V gene: TRBV5-1
D gene: TRBD1
J gene: TRBJ2-7
CDR3 protein: CASSVTGQSSYEQYF
CDR3 DNA: TGCGCCAGCAGCGTCACGGGACAGAGCTCCTACGAGCAGTACTTC

clone size: NA
V gene: TRBV20-1
D gene: TRBD1
J gene: TRBJ2-4
CDR3 protein: CSATLDRGNIQYF
CDR3 DNA: TGCAGTGCGACGTTGGACAGGGGGAACATTCAGTACTTC

clone size: NA
V gene: TRBV7-2
D gene: NA
J gene: TRBJ2-3
CDR3 protein: CASSPLIADTQYF
CDR3 DNA: TGTGCCAGCAGCCCGTTAATTGCAGATACGCAGTATTTT

clone size: few
V gene: TRBV6-2/TRBV6-3
D gene: TRBD1
J gene: TRBJ2-2
CDR3 protein: CASRGDRPTSRYTGELFF
CDR3 DNA: TGTGCCAGCAGAGGGGACAGGCCCACTAGCCGATACACCGGGGAGCTGTTTTTT

clone size: NA
V gene: TRBV7-2
D gene: TRBD1
J gene: TRBJ1-2
CDR3 protein: CASSLATGGAGYTF
CDR3 DNA: TGTGCCAGCAGCTTAGCAACAGGGGGCGCGGGCTACACCTTC

clone size: many
V gene: TRBV7-2
D gene: NA
J gene: TRBJ2-5
CDR3 protein: CASSSNTLSQETQYF
CDR3 DNA: TGTGCCAGCAGCTCCAACACCCTATCGCAAGAGACCCAGTACTTC

clone size: many
V gene: TRBV20-1
D gene: TRBD2
J gene: TRBJ2-3
CDR3 protein: CSATLAGAPTDTQYF
CDR3 DNA: TGCAGTGCTACACTAGCGGGAGCCCCCACAGATACGCAGTATTTT

clone size: many
V gene: TRBV5-1
D gene: TRBD2
J gene: TRBJ2-3
CDR3 protein: CASSPWSGAGGDTQYF
CDR3 DNA: TGCGCCAGCAGCCCCTGGTCCGGAGCGGGAGGGGATACGCAGTATTTT

clone size: NA
V gene: TRBV19
D gene: TRBD2
J gene: TRBJ2-4
CDR3 protein: CASRNLAGGGIQYF
CDR3 DNA: TGTGCCAGTAGAAACCTAGCGGGAGGTGGCATTCAGTACTTC

clone size: NA
V gene: TRBV7-8
D gene: TRBD2
J gene: TRBJ2-1
CDR3 protein: CASSLVGLAGYEQFF
CDR3 DNA: TGTGCCAGCAGCTTAGTTGGACTAGCGGGATATGAGCAGTTCTTC

clone size: NA
V gene: TRBV5-6
D gene: NA
J gene: TRBJ1-5
CDR3 protein: CASSLGQYQPQHF
CDR3 DNA: TGTGCCAGCAGCTTGGGACAATATCAGCCCCAGCATTTT

clone size: NA
V gene: TRBV4-2
D gene: TRBD2
J gene: TRBJ2-3
CDR3 protein: CASSQVGTIFTDTQYF
CDR3 DNA: TGTGCCAGCAGCCAAGTTGGGACTATCTTCACAGATACGCAGTATTTT

clone size: NA
V gene: TRBV3-1
D gene: NA
J gene: TRBJ2-3
CDR3 protein: CASSQSFQDTQYF
CDR3 DNA: TGTGCCAGCAGCCAATCGTTCCAAGATACGCAGTATTTT

clone size: few
V gene: TRBV20-1
D gene: NA
J gene: TRBJ1-1
CDR3 protein: CSARDSKSPKAFF
CDR3 DNA: TGCAGTGCTAGAGATAGCAAGTCACCAAAAGCTTTCTTT

clone size: NA
V gene: TRBV9
D gene: TRBD2
J gene: TRBJ2-5
CDR3 protein: CASSVARGGQETQYF
CDR3 DNA: TGTGCCAGCAGCGTAGCTCGGGGGGGACAAGAGACCCAGTACTTC

clone size: NA
V gene: TRBV29-1
D gene: NA
J gene: TRBJ2-1
CDR3 protein: CSARTGANNEQFF
CDR3 DNA: TGCAGCGCCCGTACCGGGGCGAACAATGAGCAGTTCTTC

clone size: few
V gene: TRBV6-1
D gene: NA
J gene: TRBJ1-2
CDR3 protein: CASSKGTGPYGYTF
CDR3 DNA: TGTGCCAGCAGCAAGGGGACGGGGCCCTATGGCTACACCTTC

clone size: NA
V gene: TRBV5-1
D gene: TRBD2
J gene: TRBJ2-5
CDR3 protein: CASSWSGGLAFQETQYF
CDR3 DNA: TGCGCCAGCAGCTGGAGTGGAGGACTAGCATTTCAAGAGACCCAGTACTTC

clone size: few
V gene: TRBV7-9
D gene: TRBD1
J gene: TRBJ1-4
CDR3 protein: CASSSDRGGEKLFF
CDR3 DNA: TGTGCCAGCAGCTCCGACAGGGGAGGTGAAAAACTGTTTTTT

clone size: many
V gene: TRBV10-3
D gene: NA
J gene: TRBJ2-6
CDR3 protein: CAISAQERPGANVLTF
CDR3 DNA: TGTGCCATCTCCGCACAGGAACGGCCTGGGGCCAACGTCCTGACTTTC

clone size: NA
V gene: TRBV19
D gene: NA
J gene: TRBJ2-2
CDR3 protein: CASMGGIANTGELFF
CDR3 DNA: TGTGCCAGTATGGGAGGCATAGCGAACACCGGGGAGCTGTTTTTT

clone size: NA
V gene: TRBV6-2/TRBV6-3
D gene: NA
J gene: TRBJ2-7
CDR3 protein: CASSYSGVVILRGVYEQYF
CDR3 DNA: TGTGCCAGCAGTTATTCTGGAGTAGTTATCCTGCGAGGGGTCTACGAGCAGTACTTC

clone size: NA
V gene: TRBV19
D gene: NA
J gene: TRBJ2-4
CDR3 protein: CASSIDPSGPKNIQYF
CDR3 DNA: TGTGCCAGTAGTATAGATCCATCAGGGCCCAAAAACATTCAGTACTTC

clone size: few
V gene: TRBV29-1
D gene: NA
J gene: TRBJ2-1
CDR3 protein: CSVDTYSSSYNEQFF
CDR3 DNA: TGCAGCGTTGATACATATTCGAGCTCCTACAATGAGCAGTTCTTC

clone size: NA
V gene: TRBV6-2/TRBV6-3
D gene: TRBD2
J gene: TRBJ2-5
CDR3 protein: CASTRVAGVETQYF
CDR3 DNA: TGTGCCAGCACCCGAGTGGCGGGAGTGGAGACCCAGTACTTC

clone size: many
V gene: TRBV4-3
D gene: TRBD2
J gene: TRBJ2-7
CDR3 protein: CASSQEQLAGAYEQYF
CDR3 DNA: TGCGCCAGCAGCCAAGAACAACTAGCGGGAGCCTACGAGCAGTACTTC

clone size: few
V gene: TRBV5-5
D gene: TRBD1
J gene: TRBJ2-2
CDR3 protein: CASSLQGALNTGELFF
CDR3 DNA: TGTGCCAGCAGCTTACAGGGGGCCTTAAACACCGGGGAGCTGTTTTTT

clone size: few
V gene: TRBV11-2
D gene: TRBD1
J gene: TRBJ1-4
CDR3 protein: CASSFRDSLFEKLFF
CDR3 DNA: TGTGCCAGCAGCTTTCGGGACAGTTTATTTGAAAAACTGTTTTTT

clone size: few
V gene: TRBV29-1
D gene: TRBD2
J gene: TRBJ2-1
CDR3 protein: CSVLGTSGYNEQFF
CDR3 DNA: TGCAGCGTTCTTGGGACTAGCGGGTACAATGAGCAGTTCTTC

clone size: NA
V gene: TRBV29-1
D gene: TRBD1
J gene: TRBJ2-3
CDR3 protein: CSADRGEDTQYF
CDR3 DNA: TGCAGCGCTGACAGGGGGGAAGATACGCAGTATTTT

clone size: few
V gene: TRBV7-9
D gene: TRBD1
J gene: TRBJ2-2
CDR3 protein: CARNGQGNTGELFF
CDR3 DNA: TGTGCCAGAAACGGACAGGGGAACACCGGGGAGCTGTTTTTT

clone size: NA
V gene: TRBV6-5
D gene: TRBD2
J gene: TRBJ2-1
CDR3 protein: CASSYSGLARAVNKQFF
CDR3 DNA: TGTGCCAGCAGTTATTCCGGACTAGCGAGAGCGGTCAATAAGCAGTTCTTC

clone size: NA
V gene: TRBV6-2/TRBV6-3
D gene: NA
J gene: TRBJ2-1
CDR3 protein: CASRKGTYNEQFF
CDR3 DNA: TGTGCCAGCAGGAAAGGGACTTACAATGAGCAGTTCTTC

clone size: many
V gene: TRBV12-3/TRBV12-4
D gene: TRBD2
J gene: TRBJ2-3
CDR3 protein: CASSPEGRGRSGGTQYF
CDR3 DNA: TGTGCCAGCAGTCCCGAGGGTCGCGGGAGGAGCGGTGGTACGCAGTATTTT

clone size: few
V gene: TRBV10-3
D gene: TRBD1
J gene: TRBJ2-7
CDR3 protein: CAITRGQTHEQYF
CDR3 DNA: TGTGCCATCACCCGGGGACAGACTCACGAGCAGTACTTC

clone size: few
V gene: TRBV7-2
D gene: NA
J gene: TRBJ2-2
CDR3 protein: CASTRDNTGELFF
CDR3 DNA: TGTGCCAGCACCCGGGACAACACCGGGGAGCTGTTTTTT

clone size: few
V gene: TRBV4-2
D gene: NA
J gene: TRBJ2-7
CDR3 protein: CASSQNLIRIKTYEQYF
CDR3 DNA: TGTGCCAGCAGCCAAAATCTAATCAGGATAAAAACCTACGAGCAGTACTTC

clone size: NA
V gene: TRBV3-1
D gene: TRBD1
J gene: TRBJ1-1
CDR3 protein: CASSQAGQGNTEAFF
CDR3 DNA: TGTGCCAGCAGCCAAGCGGGACAGGGGAACACTGAAGCTTTCTTT

clone size: NA
V gene: TRBV29-1
D gene: NA
J gene: TRBJ1-1
CDR3 protein: CSAARTNTEAFF
CDR3 DNA: TGCAGCGCGGCTCGAACGAACACTGAAGCTTTCTTT

clone size: NA
V gene: TRBV20-1
D gene: NA
J gene: TRBJ1-6
CDR3 protein: CSARRIESSPLHF
CDR3 DNA: TGCAGTGCACGTCGGATTGAGAGTTCACCCCTCCACTTT

clone size: NA
V gene: TRBV29-1
D gene: NA
J gene: TRBJ2-1
CDR3 protein: CSVEDPGTPTSGDEQFF
CDR3 DNA: TGCAGCGTTGAAGATCCGGGGACTCCAACGTCAGGCGATGAGCAGTTCTTC

clone size: few
V gene: TRBV12-3/TRBV12-4
D gene: NA
J gene: TRBJ2-7
CDR3 protein: CASRGWGNYEQYF
CDR3 DNA: TGTGCCAGCAGGGGGTGGGGAAACTACGAGCAGTACTTC